This T cell receptor (beta chain) was captured in a study of T cells in Graves' hyperthyroidism and ophthalmopathy. The V end lost 6 bases, the J end lost 7 bases, and 15 bases lay between the germline ends. This CDR3 contains 14 residues. The germline CDR1 and CDR2 sequences are MGHDK and SYGVNS. Amplification of TCR beta CDR3 regions was performed using RNA transcripts as template. TCR CDR3 regions were first amplified by RT-PCR with HTBI primers. Each CDR3 protein gets one entry after TCRdb re-called the multiplex PCR reads with MiXCR. There are 450,000 to 700,000 distinct CDR3 sequences in the sample; 40% to 55% occur only once, and 15% to 20% lies in the top ten.

The chain uses TRBV25-1 and TRBJ2-2, with D tentatively TRBD1 or TRBD2 (6 bases each). What was sequenced was peripheral blood or thyroid tissue (not recorded which). The source is an adult woman with Graves' disease, either hyperthyroidism or ophthalmopathy (not recorded which). The CDR3 bases are TGTGCCAGCAGCACCGGAGGGGGAGGCGGGGAGCTGTTTTTT. Translation gives CASSTGGGGGELFF.